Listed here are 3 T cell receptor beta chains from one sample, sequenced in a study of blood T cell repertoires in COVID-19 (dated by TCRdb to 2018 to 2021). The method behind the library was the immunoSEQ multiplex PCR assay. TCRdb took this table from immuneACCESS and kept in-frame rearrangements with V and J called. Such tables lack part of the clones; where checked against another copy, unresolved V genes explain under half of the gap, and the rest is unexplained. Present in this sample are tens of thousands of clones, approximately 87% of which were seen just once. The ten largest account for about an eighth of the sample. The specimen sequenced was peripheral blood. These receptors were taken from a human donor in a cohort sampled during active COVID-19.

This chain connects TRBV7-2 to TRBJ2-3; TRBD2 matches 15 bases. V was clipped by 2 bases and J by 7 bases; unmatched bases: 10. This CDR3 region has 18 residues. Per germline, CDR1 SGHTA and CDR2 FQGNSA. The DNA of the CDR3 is TGTGCCAGCAGCTTACGGACTAGCGGGGGGGTCCTTTCAAATACGCAGTATTTT. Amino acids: CASSLRTSGGVLSNTQYF.

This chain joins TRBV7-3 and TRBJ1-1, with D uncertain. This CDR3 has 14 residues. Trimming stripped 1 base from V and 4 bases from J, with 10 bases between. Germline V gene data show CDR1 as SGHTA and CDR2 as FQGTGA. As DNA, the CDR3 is TGTGCCAGCAGCTTAAATGGAGGGAGCACTGAAGCTTTCTTT. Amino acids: CASSLNGGSTEAFF.

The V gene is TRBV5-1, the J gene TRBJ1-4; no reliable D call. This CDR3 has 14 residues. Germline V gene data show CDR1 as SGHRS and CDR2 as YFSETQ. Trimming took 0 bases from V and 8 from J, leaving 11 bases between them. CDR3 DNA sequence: TGCGCCAGCAGCTTGGACGGGTCGTACGAAAAACTGTTTTTT. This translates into CASSLDGSYEKLFF.